A single sample is the source of the 10 T cell receptor beta chains below, sequenced in a study of blood T cell repertoires in COVID-19. The data were produced by immunoSEQ multiplex PCR, yet TCRdb's version contains in-frame clones alone and is incomplete. Among 250,000 to 350,000 clones listed, 88% were seen once. Sequenced material: peripheral blood. The receptor source for this set is a man younger than 35 with active or convalescent COVID-19.

V and J are TRBV5-6 and TRBJ2-7, with a weak D call TRBD1 (6 bases). The CDR3 covers 14 residues. Germline V CDR1 and CDR2: SGHDT, YYEEEE. V was pared by 2 bases and J by 7 bases, with 16 bases between. The CDR3 loop is CASSLNLQGWEQYF. CDR3 coding DNA: TGTGCCAGCAGCTTAAATTTACAGGGTTGGGAGCAGTACTTC.

V usage is TRBV7-2 and J usage is TRBJ2-7; perhaps TRBD1 as D (6 bases). CDR3 length: 15 amino acids. Per the germline V gene, CDR1 is SGHTA and CDR2 is FQGNSA. V gave up 1 base and J gave up 2 bases, with 12 bases separating them. The CDR3 here is CASSLDRDPTYEQYF. Written as DNA, the CDR3 is TGTGCCAGCAGCTTAGACAGGGACCCCACCTACGAGCAGTACTTC.

This chain links TRBV5-1 with TRBJ2-1; maybe TRBD2 (5 bases). CDR3 length equals 15 residues. Per the germline V gene, CDR1 is SGHRS and CDR2 is YFSETQ. Deletions cut 6 bases from V and 0 bases from J, with 13 bases between. The CDR3 region has the DNA TGCGCCAGCACACCCGGCCGGGGCTCCTACAATGAGCAGTTCTTC. Translating gives CASTPGRGSYNEQFF. The variable domain in full, with the rest retrieved from reference TRBV5-1 and TRBJ2-1, is KAGVTQTPRYLIKTRGQQVTLSCSPISGHRSVSWYQQTPGQGLQFLFEYFSETQRNKGNFPGRFSGRQFSNSRSEMNVSTLELGDSALYLCASTPGRGSYNEQFFGPGTRLTVL.

V is TRBV5-1 and J is TRBJ2-7, with 14 bases lining up with TRBD2. Germline CDR1 and CDR2: SGHRS and YFSETQ. Trimming removed 4 bases from V and 2 bases from J; junction bases left unmatched: 11. The CDR3 is 18 residues long. The CDR3, as DNA: TGCGCCAGCAGCCCGGGACCCGGGACTAGCGGGGGTGCCTACGAGCAGTACTTC. Residues: CASSPGPGTSGGAYEQYF. Supplemented by reference TRBV5-1 and TRBJ2-7, the full variable domain reads KAGVTQTPRYLIKTRGQQVTLSCSPISGHRSVSWYQQTPGQGLQFLFEYFSETQRNKGNFPGRFSGRQFSNSRSEMNVSTLELGDSALYLCASSPGPGTSGGAYEQYFGPGTRLTVT.

This sequence joins TRBV6-1 and TRBJ2-2, with a weak D call TRBD2 (6 bases). The germline gives CDR1 MNHNS, CDR2 SASEGT. The CDR3 covers 15 residues. V gave up 0 bases and J gave up 4 bases, with 9 bases separating them. Here the CDR3 DNA reads TGTGCCAGCAGTGAAGCGGCGGGAACCACCGGGGAGCTGTTTTTT. Residues: CASSEAAGTTGELFF.

V usage is TRBV5-1 and J usage is TRBJ2-7; weak D call: TRBD2 (5 bases). Trimming took 3 bases from V and 3 from J, leaving 13 bases between them. Looked up from germline, CDR1 is SGHRS and CDR2 is YFSETQ. The CDR3 length is 14 residues. The CDR3 reads CASSSENSVYEQYF. In nucleotides, the CDR3 is TGCGCCAGCAGCTCGGAGAATAGCGTCTACGAGCAGTACTTC.

The chain joins TRBV11-3 to TRBJ2-1, with 9 bases matching TRBD1. The germline V gene encodes CDR1 SGHNT and CDR2 YENEEA. The junction had 7 bases not matched to a gene; V was cut back by 6 bases and J by 4 bases. The length of the CDR3 is 15 residues. The CDR3 nucleotides read TGTGCCAGCAGTCAGGGACAGGGTAGGTACAATGAGCAGTTCTTC. Its protein product is CASSQGQGRYNEQFF.

The V gene is TRBV20-1, the J gene TRBJ2-7; 9 nucleotides agree with TRBD2. Germline V gene lookup returns CDR1 DFQATT and CDR2 SNEGSKA (reference sequence). CDR3 length: 13 residues. The V and J ends lost 3 bases and 7 bases, in that order; junction bases with no gene match: 7. The CDR3 loop is CSASSGGLWEQYF. The DNA for the CDR3 is TGCAGTGCTAGTAGCGGGGGCCTTTGGGAGCAGTACTTC.

In the case of this clone: Being one base from a much bigger clone, this may be a read error. The same CDR3 is also encoded by other DNA sequences in this sample. The chain uses TRBV6-5 and TRBJ2-7; TRBD2 aligns across 12 bases. After removal of 0 bases from V and 4 bases from J, the junction contained 1 base not matched to a gene. In germline, CDR1 is MNHEY, CDR2 SVGAGI. The CDR3 runs to 15 residues. As DNA, the CDR3 is TGTGCCAGCAGTTACTCGACTAGCGGGGGTTACGAGCAGTACTTC. Protein sequence: CASSYSTSGGYEQYF.

The rearrangement links TRBV2 to TRBJ1-2; unclear D gene. This CDR3 has 10 amino acids. Germline assignment: CDR1 SNHLY and CDR2 FYNNEI. V was trimmed by 8 bases and J by 5 bases, leaving 6 bases between them. The CDR3 coding sequence is TGTGCCAGCCAGTTGTATGGCTACACCTTC. Its translation: CASQLYGYTF.